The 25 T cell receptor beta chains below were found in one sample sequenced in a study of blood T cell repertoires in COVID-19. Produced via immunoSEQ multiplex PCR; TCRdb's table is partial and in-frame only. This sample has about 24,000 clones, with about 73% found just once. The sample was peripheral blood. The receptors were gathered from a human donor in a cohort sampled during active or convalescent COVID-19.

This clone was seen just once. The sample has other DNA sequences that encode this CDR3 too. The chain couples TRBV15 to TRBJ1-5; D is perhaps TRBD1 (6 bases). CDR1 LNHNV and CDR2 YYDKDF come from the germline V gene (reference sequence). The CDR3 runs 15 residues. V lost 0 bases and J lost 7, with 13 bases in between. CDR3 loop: CATSRDPGGHQPQHF. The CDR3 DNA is TGTGCCACCAGCAGAGATCCGGGGGGGCACCAGCCCCAGCATTTT.

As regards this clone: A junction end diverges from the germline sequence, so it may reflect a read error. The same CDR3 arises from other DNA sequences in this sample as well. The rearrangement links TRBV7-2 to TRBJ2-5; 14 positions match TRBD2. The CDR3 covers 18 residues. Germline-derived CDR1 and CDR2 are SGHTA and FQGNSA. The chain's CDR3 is CASSPYGTSGSGRETQYF. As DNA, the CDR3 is TGTGCCAGCAGCCCATACGGGACTAGCGGGAGTGGGCGGGAGACTCAGTACTTC.

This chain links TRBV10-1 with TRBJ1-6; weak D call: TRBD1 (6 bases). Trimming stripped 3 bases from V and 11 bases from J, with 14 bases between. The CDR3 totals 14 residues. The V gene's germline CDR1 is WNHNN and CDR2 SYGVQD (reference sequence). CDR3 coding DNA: TGCGCCAGCAGTGAAGGACAGACATCTGCACCCCTCCACTTT. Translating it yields CASSEGQTSAPLHF.

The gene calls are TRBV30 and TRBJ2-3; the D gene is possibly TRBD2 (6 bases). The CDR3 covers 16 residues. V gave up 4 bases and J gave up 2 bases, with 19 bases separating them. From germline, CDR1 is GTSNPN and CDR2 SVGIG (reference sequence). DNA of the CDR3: TGTGCCTGGACCAGGGACCCGGGGGTGTCCACAGATACGCAGTATTTT. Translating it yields CAWTRDPGVSTDTQYF.

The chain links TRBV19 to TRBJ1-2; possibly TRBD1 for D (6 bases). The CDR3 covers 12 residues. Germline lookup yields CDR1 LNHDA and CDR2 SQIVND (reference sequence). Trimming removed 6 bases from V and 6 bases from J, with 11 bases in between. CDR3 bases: TGTGCCAGTAGCAACAGGGACCATGGCTACACCTTC. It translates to CASSNRDHGYTF. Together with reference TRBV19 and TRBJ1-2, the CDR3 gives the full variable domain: DGGITQSPKYLFRKEGQNVTLSCEQNLNHDAMYWYRQDPGQGLRLIYYSQIVNDFQKGDIAEGYSVSREKKESFPLTVTSAQKNPTAFYLCASSNRDHGYTFGSGTRLTVV.

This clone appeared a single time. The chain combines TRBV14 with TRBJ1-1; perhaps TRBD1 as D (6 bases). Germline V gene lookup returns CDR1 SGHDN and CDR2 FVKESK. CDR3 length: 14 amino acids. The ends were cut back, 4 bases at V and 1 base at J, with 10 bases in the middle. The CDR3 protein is CASSLPGQNTEAFF. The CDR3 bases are TGTGCCAGCAGCCTCCCGGGACAGAACACTGAAGCTTTCTTT.

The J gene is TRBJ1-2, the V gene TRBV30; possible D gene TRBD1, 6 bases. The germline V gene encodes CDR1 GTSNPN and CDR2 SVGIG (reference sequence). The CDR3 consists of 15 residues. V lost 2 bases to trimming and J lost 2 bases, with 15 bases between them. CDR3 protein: CAWSSGRGTNYGYTF. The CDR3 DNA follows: TGTGCCTGGAGTTCCGGTAGGGGGACGAACTATGGCTACACCTTC.

Here the CDR3 reads CASSLGTGAYEQYV. The CDR3 DNA is TGCGCCAGCAGCTTGGGGACGGGGGCCTACGAGCAGTACGTC. This chain uses TRBV5-1 with TRBJ2-7, with TRBD2 as a possible D gene (6 bases). Germline CDR1 is SGHRS and CDR2 is YFSETQ. The length of the CDR3 is 14 residues. The germline V and J ends were trimmed by 0 bases and 2 bases, with 9 bases remaining between them.

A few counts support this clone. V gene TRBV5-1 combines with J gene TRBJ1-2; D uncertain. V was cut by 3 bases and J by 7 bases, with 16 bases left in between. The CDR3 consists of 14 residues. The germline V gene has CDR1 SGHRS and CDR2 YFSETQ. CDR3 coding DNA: TGCGCCAGCAGCTCAGGCAGCTACTCCCCTGGCTACACCTTC. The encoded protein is CASSSGSYSPGYTF.

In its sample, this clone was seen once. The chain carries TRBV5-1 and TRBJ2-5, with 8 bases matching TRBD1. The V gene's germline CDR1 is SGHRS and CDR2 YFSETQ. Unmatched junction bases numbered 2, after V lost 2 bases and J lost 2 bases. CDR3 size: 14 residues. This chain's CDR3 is CASSFTGGQETQYF. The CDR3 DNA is TGCGCCAGCAGCTTCACAGGGGGGCAAGAGACCCAGTACTTC.

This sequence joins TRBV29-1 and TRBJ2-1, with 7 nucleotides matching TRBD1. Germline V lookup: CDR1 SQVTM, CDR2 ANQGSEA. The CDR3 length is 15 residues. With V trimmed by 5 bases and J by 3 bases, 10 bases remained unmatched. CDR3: CSVYTRGLGYNEQFF. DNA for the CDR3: TGCAGCGTTTACACCAGGGGGTTGGGCTACAATGAGCAGTTCTTC.

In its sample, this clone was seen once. DNA for the CDR3: TGTGCCACCCACCCGCGGAGCTATGGCTACACCTTC. Amino acid sequence: CATHPRSYGYTF. The chain is built from TRBV28 and TRBJ1-2; D is ambiguous. In germline, CDR1 is MDHEN, CDR2 SYDVKM. The CDR3 contains 12 residues. The germline V and J ends were trimmed by 10 bases and 4 bases, with 13 bases remaining between them.

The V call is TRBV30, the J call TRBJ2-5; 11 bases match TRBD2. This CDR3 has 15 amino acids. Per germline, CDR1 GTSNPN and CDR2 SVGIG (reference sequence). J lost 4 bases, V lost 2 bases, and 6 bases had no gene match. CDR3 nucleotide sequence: TGTGCCTGGAGTATAGCGGGAGGGCCTGGAGAGACCCAGTACTTC. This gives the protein CAWSIAGGPGETQYF.

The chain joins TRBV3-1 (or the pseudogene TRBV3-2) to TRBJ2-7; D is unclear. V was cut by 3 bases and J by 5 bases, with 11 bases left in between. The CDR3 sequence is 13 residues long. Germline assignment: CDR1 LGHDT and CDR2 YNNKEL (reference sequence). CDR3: CASSHLGRNEQYF. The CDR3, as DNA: TGTGCCAGCAGCCATCTGGGCAGGAACGAGCAGTACTTC.

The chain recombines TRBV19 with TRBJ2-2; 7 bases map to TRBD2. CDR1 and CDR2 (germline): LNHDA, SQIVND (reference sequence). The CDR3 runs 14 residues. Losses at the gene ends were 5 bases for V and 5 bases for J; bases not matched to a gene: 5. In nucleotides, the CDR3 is TGTGCCAGTAGTTGGGGGGGAGGGACCGGGGAGCTGTTTTTT. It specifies CASSWGGGTGELFF.

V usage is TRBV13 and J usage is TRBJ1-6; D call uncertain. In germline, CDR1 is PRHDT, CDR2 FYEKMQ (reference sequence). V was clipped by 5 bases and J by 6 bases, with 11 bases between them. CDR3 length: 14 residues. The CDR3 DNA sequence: TGTGCCAGCAGCCATCTGGCGGGTAATTCACCCCTCCACTTT. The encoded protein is CASSHLAGNSPLHF.

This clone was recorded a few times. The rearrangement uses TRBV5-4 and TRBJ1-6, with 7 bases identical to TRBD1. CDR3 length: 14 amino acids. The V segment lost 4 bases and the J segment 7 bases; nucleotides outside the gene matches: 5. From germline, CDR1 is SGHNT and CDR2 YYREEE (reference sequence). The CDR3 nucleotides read TGTGCCAGCAGCGCACAGGGGTTGAATTCACCCCTCCACTTT. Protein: CASSAQGLNSPLHF.

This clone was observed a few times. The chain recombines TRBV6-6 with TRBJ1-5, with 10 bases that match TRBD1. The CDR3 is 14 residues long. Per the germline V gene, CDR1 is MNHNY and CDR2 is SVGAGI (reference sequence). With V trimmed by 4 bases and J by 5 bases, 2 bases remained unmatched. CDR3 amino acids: CASSLDRGDQPQHF. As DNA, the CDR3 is TGTGCCAGCAGTTTGGACAGGGGGGATCAGCCCCAGCATTTT.

The DNA of the CDR3 is TGTGCCAGCAGCAGGACTAGCGGGGGGGCTAATGAGCAGTTCTTC. This translates into CASSRTSGGANEQFF. J is TRBJ2-1 and V is TRBV6-5; 15 bases match TRBD2. V dropped 6 bases and J dropped 7; count of bases not matched to a gene: 4. There are 15 residues in the CDR3. CDR1 and CDR2 from the germline V gene are MNHEY and SVGAGI.

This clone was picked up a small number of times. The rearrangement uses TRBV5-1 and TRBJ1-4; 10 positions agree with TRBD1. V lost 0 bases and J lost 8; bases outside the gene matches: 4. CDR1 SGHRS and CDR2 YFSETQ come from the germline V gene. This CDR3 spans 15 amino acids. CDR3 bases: TGCGCCAGCAGCTTGGCCGGGACAGGGGCGGAAAAACTGTTTTTT. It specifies CASSLAGTGAEKLFF.

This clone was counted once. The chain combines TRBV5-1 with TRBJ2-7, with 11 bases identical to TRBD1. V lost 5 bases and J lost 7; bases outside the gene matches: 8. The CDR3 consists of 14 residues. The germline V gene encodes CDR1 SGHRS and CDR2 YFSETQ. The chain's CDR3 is CASREDRGLVEQYF. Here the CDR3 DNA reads TGCGCCAGCAGGGAGGACAGGGGGCTCGTTGAGCAGTACTTC.

The CDR3 DNA sequence: TGTGCCAGCAGCGTACGCGTTTGGGGACTAAGGAATGAGCAGTTCTTC. Its protein product is CASSVRVWGLRNEQFF. The V and J genes are TRBV9 and TRBJ2-1, with 7 bases lining up with TRBD2. Trimming removed 1 base from V and 7 bases from J; junction bases left unmatched: 11. Germline V gene lookup returns CDR1 SGDLS and CDR2 YYNGEE. CDR3 length: 16 residues.

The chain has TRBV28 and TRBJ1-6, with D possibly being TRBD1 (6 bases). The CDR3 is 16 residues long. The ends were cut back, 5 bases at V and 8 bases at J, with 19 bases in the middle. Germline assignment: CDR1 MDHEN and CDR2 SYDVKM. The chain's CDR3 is CASSARIRDTDSPLHF. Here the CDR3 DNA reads TGTGCCAGCAGTGCACGTATCCGGGACACCGATTCACCCCTCCACTTT. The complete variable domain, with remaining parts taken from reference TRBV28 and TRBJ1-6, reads DVKVTQSSRYLVKRTGEKVFLECVQDMDHENMFWYRQDPGLGLRLIYFSYDVKMKEKGDIPEGYSVSREKKERFSLILESASTNQTSMYLCASSARIRDTDSPLHFGNGTRLTVT.

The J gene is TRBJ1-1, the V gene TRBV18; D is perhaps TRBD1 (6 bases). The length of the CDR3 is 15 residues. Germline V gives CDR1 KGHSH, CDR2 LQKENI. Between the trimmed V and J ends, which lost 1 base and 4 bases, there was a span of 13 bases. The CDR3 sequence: CASSPRQGISTEAFF. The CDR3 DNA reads TGTGCCAGCTCACCACGGCAGGGGATTAGCACTGAAGCTTTCTTT.

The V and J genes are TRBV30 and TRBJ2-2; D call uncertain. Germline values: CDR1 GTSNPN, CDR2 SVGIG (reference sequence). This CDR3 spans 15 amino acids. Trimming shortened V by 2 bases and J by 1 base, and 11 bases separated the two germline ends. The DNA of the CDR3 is TGTGCCTGGAGTCCCCTCGGTATGAACACCGGGGAGCTGTTTTTT. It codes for CAWSPLGMNTGELFF.